This TCR beta chain appears in the sequencing data of a study of low-dose radiotherapy and immunotherapy resistance in tumors. At the level of the study: Cohort 1 was treated with 0.5 Gy per fraction at 2-week intervals, amounting to 6.5 Gy overall.

Time point denoted: before trial treatment. Treatment combined nivolumab, ipilimumab, aspirin, low-dose cyclophosphamide and low-dose radiotherapy in a dose-escalation trial. cDNA synthesis used a TRAV/TRBV-specific primer set for both chains. Both a constant-region primer and a V-primer adapter served to amplify TCRs across 15 to 20 PCR cycles. TCRdb ran MiXCR on the reads and lists one entry per CDR3 protein. The sample holds 60,000 to 90,000 distinct CDR3 sequences, more than 25% seen once. The CDR3 sequence is 16 residues long. Trimming removed 0 bases from V and 6 bases from J, with 15 bases in between. Germline V gives CDR1 LGHNA, CDR2 YSLEER.

The sequence derives from a female donor with ovarian cancer. This sample comprised PBMCs, obtained before treatment. This rearrangement joins TRBV4-3 to TRBJ2-1; D assignment may be TRBD1 or TRBD2 (5 bases each). CDR3 protein: CASSQDGTLRANEQFF. Here the CDR3 DNA reads TGCGCCAGCAGCCAAGATGGGACCCTAAGGGCCAATGAGCAGTTCTTC.